The 30 T cell receptor beta chains below come from one sample, sequenced in a study of T cell repertoires in ileal Crohn's disease (dated by TCRdb to about 2019). The method behind the library was the immunoSEQ multiplex PCR assay. TCRdb holds this immuneACCESS table with in-frame rearrangements only. Some clones are missing; in checked studies, unresolved V genes explain under half, and the rest has no known cause. This sample gives 13,000 or so clones in total; approximately 85% of them show up just once. Jointly, the top ten make up roughly a tenth of the sample. Reading the label with the study, this specimen's time point is: neoterminal ileum biopsy at postoperative endoscopy, about 6 months after surgery. Sequencing was carried out using ileal tissue. These receptors came from an adult with Crohn's disease.

The chain uses TRBV6-1 and TRBJ2-5; 12 nucleotides match TRBD2. The CDR3 spans 16 residues. The V segment lost 0 bases and the J segment 5 bases; nucleotides outside the gene matches: 4. Germline V gene lookup returns CDR1 MNHNS and CDR2 SASEGT. CDR3 protein: CASSEALAGGYETQYF. The CDR3 DNA reads TGTGCCAGCAGTGAAGCTCTAGCGGGGGGGTACGAGACCCAGTACTTC.

The V gene is TRBV7-3, the J gene TRBJ2-3; 7 positions agree with TRBD1. Germline CDR1 is SGHTA and CDR2 is FQGTGA. J lost 2 bases, V lost 6 bases, and 5 bases had no gene match. There are 14 residues in the CDR3. This CDR3 reads CASSGTANTDTQYF. The CDR3 nucleotides read TGTGCCAGCAGTGGGACAGCGAACACAGATACGCAGTATTTT. Together with reference TRBV7-3 and TRBJ2-3, the CDR3 gives the full variable domain: GAGVSQTPSNKVTEKGKYVELRCDPISGHTALYWYRQSLGQGPEFLIYFQGTGAADDSGLPNDRFFAVRPEGSVSTLKIQRTERGDSAVYLCASSGTANTDTQYFGPGTRLTVL.

This clone was found a few times. The V and J genes are TRBV7-8 and TRBJ1-2, with 9 bases matching TRBD1. Per germline, CDR1 SGHVS and CDR2 FQNEAQ. The CDR3 is 17 residues long. V trimming: 0 bases; J trimming: 2 bases; junction bases outside the gene matches: 7. The CDR3 sequence is CASSLAVLGTGNYGYTF. CDR3 coding DNA: TGTGCCAGCAGCTTAGCCGTCCTCGGGACAGGGAACTATGGCTACACCTTC. Variable domain in full (rest from reference TRBV7-8 and TRBJ1-2): GAGVSQSPRYKVAKRGQDVALRCDPISGHVSLFWYQQALGQGPEFLTYFQNEAQLDKSGLPSDRFFAERPEGSVSTLKIQRTQQEDSAVYLCASSLAVLGTGNYGYTFGSGTRLTVV.

This clone was observed a few times. This rearrangement joins TRBV4-1 to TRBJ1-2; TRBD1 agrees at 9 bases. Germline CDR1 reads MGHRA; CDR2 reads YSYEKL. The CDR3 consists of 15 residues. V lost 2 bases to trimming and J lost 5 bases; unmatched junction nucleotides: 6. The CDR3 region is CASSQRQGVGYGYTF. CDR3 sequence (DNA): TGCGCCAGCAGCCAAAGACAGGGGGTAGGGTATGGCTACACCTTC.

The gene calls are TRBV5-1 and TRBJ2-1; the D is unclear. This CDR3 comprises 13 residues. Trimming pared 0 bases from V and 6 bases from J, leaving 7 bases between. Germline V gene sequence: CDR1 SGHRS, CDR2 YFSETQ. CDR3: CASSLDGSNEQFF. The DNA of the CDR3 is TGCGCCAGCAGCTTGGATGGTAGCAATGAGCAGTTCTTC. The variable domain in full, with the rest retrieved from reference TRBV5-1 and TRBJ2-1, is KAGVTQTPRYLIKTRGQQVTLSCSPISGHRSVSWYQQTPGQGLQFLFEYFSETQRNKGNFPGRFSGRQFSNSRSEMNVSTLELGDSALYLCASSLDGSNEQFFGPGTRLTVL.

The rearrangement links TRBV5-1 to TRBJ1-1; D possibly corresponds to TRBD1 (5 bases). This CDR3 comprises 15 residues. The ends were cut back, 2 bases at V and 4 bases at J, with 15 bases in the middle. Germline CDR1 reads SGHRS; CDR2 reads YFSETQ. The CDR3 loop is CASSFWGGGGTEAFF. The CDR3 region has the DNA TGCGCCAGCAGCTTCTGGGGCGGGGGGGGCACTGAAGCTTTCTTT.

The V gene is TRBV27, the J gene TRBJ2-2; 10 bases are shared with TRBD1. The trim removed 5 bases at V and 1 base at J, leaving 7 bases unmatched. The CDR3 extends over 17 amino acids. CDR1 MNHEY and CDR2 SMNVEV come from the germline V gene (reference sequence). The CDR3 spells CASSPDRGGRNTGELFF. In nucleotides, the CDR3 is TGTGCCAGCAGTCCGGACAGGGGGGGTAGGAACACCGGGGAGCTGTTTTTT.

The chain recombines TRBV13 with TRBJ2-7; 14 bases are a match to TRBD2. Germline assignment: CDR1 PRHDT and CDR2 FYEKMQ (reference sequence). V gave up 5 bases and J gave up 4 bases; unmatched junction bases: 4. The CDR3 totals 15 residues. As DNA, the CDR3 is TGTGCCAGCAGCACCGGGACTAGCGGGAGATACGAGCAGTACTTC. This encodes CASSTGTSGRYEQYF. Supplemented by reference TRBV13 and TRBJ2-7, the full variable domain reads AAGVIQSPRHLIKEKRETATLKCYPIPRHDTVYWYQQGPGQDPQFLISFYEKMQSDKGSIPDRFSAQQFSDYHSELNMSSLELGDSALYFCASSTGTSGRYEQYFGPGTRLTVT.

This sequence joins TRBV7-9 and TRBJ2-2, with 10 bases identical to TRBD2. With V trimmed by 6 bases and J by 7 bases, 11 bases remained unmatched. CDR1 is SEHNR, CDR2 FQNEAQ, per germline (reference sequence). The CDR3 runs to 16 residues. The CDR3 loop reads CASSHLSGRAGGELFF. CDR3 nucleotide sequence: TGTGCCAGCAGTCACCTAAGCGGGAGGGCCGGCGGGGAGCTGTTTTTT.

This clone showed up just once. The chain employs TRBV18 and TRBJ1-5; possible D gene TRBD1, 5 bases. This CDR3 region has 13 residues. V shed 2 bases and J shed 6 bases, with 8 bases lying between them. The germline CDR1 and CDR2 sequences are KGHSH and LQKENI. The CDR3 DNA is TGTGCCAGCTCACCAGGGGCCACTCAGCCCCAGCATTTT. Translated, it gives CASSPGATQPQHF. Drawing the rest from reference TRBV18 and TRBJ1-5, the complete variable domain is NAGVMQNPRHLVRRRGQEARLRCSPMKGHSHVYWYRQLPEEGLKFMVYLQKENIIDESGMPKERFSAEFPKEGPSILRIQQVVRGDSAAYFCASSPGATQPQHFGDGTRLSIL.

This sequence joins TRBV5-4 and TRBJ2-7; TRBD1 matches 9 bases. CDR3 length: 16 residues. Germline V gene lookup returns CDR1 SGHNT and CDR2 YYREEE (reference sequence). Germline trimming cut 4 bases from V and 1 base from J; bases unmatched to any gene: 9. In DNA, the CDR3 is TGTGCCAGCAGCGATCCCCCGGGACAGGGATCCTACGAGCAGTACTTC. Translated, it gives CASSDPPGQGSYEQYF.

Only a few counts were recorded for this clone. The CDR3 loop reads CASSQSRAGAGNTIYF. The CDR3, as DNA: TGCGCCAGCAGCCAAAGCCGAGCAGGGGCTGGAAACACCATATATTTT. The rearrangement links TRBV4-1 to TRBJ1-3, with D possibly TRBD1 on 6 matching bases. Germline CDR1 reads MGHRA; CDR2 reads YSYEKL. This CDR3 is 16 amino acids long. The V end was cut by 2 bases, the J end by 2 bases, with 13 bases between.

The V gene is TRBV4-2, the J gene TRBJ2-1, with 7 bases identical to TRBD2. The CDR3 length is 14 residues. With 1 base clipped from V and 9 bases from J, the junction kept 6 bases outside the gene matches. Germline-derived CDR1 and CDR2 are LGHNA and YNFKEQ. The CDR3 region is CASSQGSGPSEQFF. The CDR3 DNA follows: TGTGCCAGCAGCCAAGGTAGCGGGCCAAGTGAGCAGTTCTTC.

The table lists this clone with a few counts. The rearrangement links TRBV2 to TRBJ1-1, with D possibly matching TRBD1 (5 bases). In germline, CDR1 is SNHLY, CDR2 FYNNEI. CDR3 length equals 14 residues. Trimming pared 6 bases from V and 4 bases from J, leaving 15 bases between. The DNA of the CDR3 is TGTGCCAGCAGGGAGCAGGGAGGAGGCACTGAAGCTTTCTTT. This translates into CASREQGGGTEAFF.

The J gene is TRBJ1-2, the V gene TRBV2, with a weak D call TRBD1 (5 bases). Germline values: CDR1 SNHLY, CDR2 FYNNEI. V was shortened by 7 bases and J by 2 bases, with 14 bases between the two germline ends. The CDR3 extends over 14 amino acids. CDR3 amino acids: CASTLLDKNYGYTF. The CDR3 DNA follows: TGTGCCAGCACGCTACTGGACAAAAACTATGGCTACACCTTC.

CDR3 nucleotides: TGTGCCAGCAGCTTATCCAGGGTCACAGATACGCAGTATTTT. Amino acids: CASSLSRVTDTQYF. The V and J genes are TRBV7-9 and TRBJ2-3; tentatively, D is TRBD1 (5 bases). V lost 2 bases and J lost 2, with 8 bases in between. Germline V gene lookup returns CDR1 SEHNR and CDR2 FQNEAQ (reference sequence). The CDR3 length is 14 residues.

The chain has TRBV7-9 and TRBJ2-3; TRBD1 agrees at 10 bases. Per the germline V gene, CDR1 is SEHNR and CDR2 is FQNEAQ (reference sequence). CDR3 length: 15 amino acids. Trimming at V came to 5 bases and at J to 3 bases, leaving 5 bases not matched to a gene. The CDR3 nucleotides are TGTGCCAGCAGCACCGGGACAGGGGAAACAGATACGCAGTATTTT. Translated: CASSTGTGETDTQYF. Using reference TRBV7-9 and TRBJ2-3 for the parts outside the CDR3, the full variable domain is DTGVSQNPRHKITKRGQNVTFRCDPISEHNRLYWYRQTLGQGPEFLTYFQNEAQLEKSRLLSDRFSAERPKGSFSTLEIQRTEQGDSAMYLCASSTGTGETDTQYFGPGTRLTVL.

The V call is TRBV10-3, the J call TRBJ2-1; a weak D match, TRBD2 (6 bases). Trimming removed 11 bases at V and 4 bases at J, with 15 bases between. The V gene's germline CDR1 is ENHRY and CDR2 SYGVKD. The CDR3 is 13 amino acids. The CDR3 reads CASGGLVYNEQFF. CDR3 coding DNA: TGTGCCTCCGGAGGGCTAGTTTACAATGAGCAGTTCTTC.

The CDR3 nucleotides read TGTGCCAGCAGCCGGGGGGGCGAGGTTACGCAGTATTTT. Amino acid sequence: CASSRGGEVTQYF. The chain combines TRBV5-4 with TRBJ2-3; the match to TRBD2 covers 8 bases. The CDR3 spans 13 residues. Germline V gene lookup returns CDR1 SGHNT and CDR2 YYREEE (reference sequence). Germline trimming cut 4 bases from V and 8 bases from J; bases unmatched to any gene: 6.

This clone was observed a few times. The V and J genes are TRBV16 and TRBJ2-7; D is ambiguous. CDR1 is KGHSY and CDR2 is FQNENV in the germline V gene. The CDR3 runs to 14 residues. Trimming cost V 5 bases and J 3 bases, with 14 bases left between them. The CDR3 region is CASSTRPADYEQYF. In DNA, the CDR3 is TGTGCCAGCAGCACGCGGCCGGCAGACTACGAGCAGTACTTC.

The chain links TRBV29-1 to TRBJ1-2; D ambiguous. V lost 5 bases to trimming and J lost 4 bases, with 14 bases between them. The CDR3 length is 13 residues. Germline loops: CDR1 SQVTM, CDR2 ANQGSEA. The CDR3 here is CSVQEQKSYGYTF. In nucleotides, the CDR3 is TGCAGCGTTCAGGAACAGAAGTCCTATGGCTACACCTTC.

The V call is TRBV13, the J call TRBJ2-7, with TRBD2 identical over 8 bases. V dropped 9 bases and J dropped 4; count of bases not matched to a gene: 11. The length of the CDR3 is 14 residues. Germline CDR1 and CDR2: PRHDT and FYEKMQ (reference sequence). CDR3: CASLLAGGAYEQYF. The CDR3 coding sequence is TGTGCCAGTCTGCTGGCGGGAGGCGCGTACGAGCAGTACTTC.

The chain carries TRBV6-4 and TRBJ2-6, with a tentative D call TRBD1 (6 bases). The CDR3 length is 15 residues. Germline assignment: CDR1 MRHNA and CDR2 SNTAGT. V gave up 6 bases and J gave up 4 bases, with 13 bases separating them. The CDR3 here is CASSTTGPGANVLTF. CDR3 coding DNA: TGTGCCAGCAGCACCACAGGGCCCGGGGCCAACGTCCTGACTTTC.

V and J are TRBV6-6 and TRBJ2-1; a weak D match, TRBD1 (5 bases). V shed 7 bases and J shed 6 bases, with 10 bases lying between them. The CDR3 length is 12 residues. Per germline, CDR1 MNHNY and CDR2 SVGAGI (reference sequence). The CDR3 loop reads CASTSTANEQFF. Written as DNA, the CDR3 is TGTGCCAGCACGTCGACAGCCAATGAGCAGTTCTTC.

The chain couples TRBV13 to TRBJ2-3; 7 positions match TRBD1. The CDR3 extends over 14 amino acids. V shed 3 bases, J shed 2 bases, and the junction held 2 bases outside the gene matches. Germline lookup yields CDR1 PRHDT and CDR2 FYEKMQ (reference sequence). The CDR3 region has the DNA TGTGCCAGCAGCTTGGGACAGACCACAGATACGCAGTATTTT. It yields the protein CASSLGQTTDTQYF.

This clone occurred once. Relative to the germline gene, one junction end is altered; a read error may explain this. The chain has TRBV5-6 and TRBJ2-7; possibly TRBD1 for D (5 bases). There are 11 residues in the CDR3. Germline assignment: CDR1 SGHDT and CDR2 YYEEEE. In nucleotides, the CDR3 is TGTGCCAGCAGCCTGACAGCAGTATTGGACTTC. Translating it yields CASSLTAVLDF.

V and J are TRBV11-3 and TRBJ1-1; 7 bases align to TRBD1. The CDR3 sequence is 15 residues long. The trim removed 0 bases at V and 5 bases at J, leaving 6 bases unmatched. Germline V gene data show CDR1 as SGHNT and CDR2 as YENEEA. The CDR3 nucleotides are TGTGCCAGCAGCTTAGACAGGGGGGTAGTTACTGAAGCTTTCTTT. Protein product: CASSLDRGVVTEAFF.

This chain joins TRBV30 and TRBJ2-6, with 12 bases that match TRBD1. J lost 4 bases, V lost 5 bases, and 3 bases had no gene match. CDR1 is GTSNPN and CDR2 is SVGIG in the germline V gene (reference sequence). The length of the CDR3 is 15 residues. Here the CDR3 reads CAWGTGGAGANVLTF. The CDR3 DNA sequence: TGTGCCTGGGGGACAGGGGGCGCGGGGGCCAACGTCCTGACTTTC. The full variable domain, with the rest looked up from reference TRBV30 and TRBJ2-6, is SQTIHQWPATLVQPVGSPLSLECTVEGTSNPNLYWYRQAAGRGLQLLFYSVGIGQISSEVPQNLSASRPQDRQFILSSKKLLLSDSGFYLCAWGTGGAGANVLTFGAGSRLTVL.

The chain joins TRBV6-1 to TRBJ2-3; possible D gene TRBD2, 7 bases. The CDR3 runs to 15 residues. Trimming removed 1 base from V and 2 bases from J, with 10 bases in between. From germline, CDR1 is MNHNS and CDR2 SASEGT. DNA for the CDR3: TGTGCCAGCAGTGAAGTGGGGGGGGCCACAGATACGCAGTATTTT. Encoded protein: CASSEVGGATDTQYF.

The gene calls are TRBV4-1 and TRBJ2-3, with 15 bases matching TRBD2. Germline CDR1 is MGHRA and CDR2 is YSYEKL. V lost 6 bases and J lost 5; bases outside the gene matches: 6. The CDR3 spans 16 residues. The CDR3 sequence is CASSSGLAGGGDTQYF. For the CDR3, the DNA is TGCGCCAGCAGTAGCGGACTAGCGGGGGGGGGAGATACGCAGTATTTT.